This record concerns one TCR beta chain sequence. Per the original data handling: Nucleated cell counts were estimated from reference gene primer amplification. Sequenced by immunoSEQ multiplex PCR; TCRdb stores in-frame clones only, minus some. V and J calls plus clone size are reproduced from that table; the DNA served to infer D and trimming. The sample includes over 95,000 clones, roughly 85% seen only once; the top ten take about 3%. The sample comes from a study of blood T cell repertoires in COVID-19. Study-level information: COVID-19 samples collected from the United States, Italy and Spain covered acute and convalescent phases. The cDNA or gDNA used as material had been derived from T cells, B-cell-depleted T cells, or PBMCs.

V lost 5 bases and J lost 2, with 13 bases in between. The germline gives CDR1 PRHDT, CDR2 FYEKMQ (reference sequence). The CDR3 covers 14 residues. This TCR came from a man aged 35 to 55 with acute or convalescent COVID-19. This chain links TRBV13 with TRBJ2-7, with D unresolved. The sample consisted of peripheral blood. The CDR3 is CASSGLSTPYEQYF. The CDR3, as DNA: TGTGCCAGCAGCGGCCTGTCGACACCCTACGAGCAGTACTTC.